This is a list of T cell receptor beta chains from one sample in a study of T cells in localized non-small cell lung cancer. Profiling relied on immunoSEQ multiplex PCR, and the TCRdb table lists in-frame clones only, not all of them. The sample has over 30,000 clones, roughly 80% seen once. Sequencing used peripheral blood, obtained before any cancer treatment. The receptors shown here come from a male donor older than 55 with stage II squamous cell lung carcinoma. Each CDR3 is given with its conserved first and last residue. The order of the fields is J gene, D gene, V gene, clone size, CDR3 protein, CDR3 DNA. A D gene is named only where the DNA matches it firmly. Size is omitted from some rows. Given values are once, few, many or a class for expanded clones.

TRBJ2-6	-	TRBV4-1	-	CASTDLGQSGANVLTF	TGCGCCAGCACCGATCTAGGGCAATCGGGGGCCAACGTCCTGACTTTC
TRBJ1-5	-	TRBV30	-	CAWSTMDGIQPQHF	TGTGCCTGGAGTACCATGGACGGGATTCAGCCCCAGCATTTT
TRBJ2-5	TRBD1	TRBV7-7	-	CASSSGQRETQYF	TGCGCCAGCAGCTCGGGACAGCGAGAGACCCAGTACTTC
TRBJ2-5	-	TRBV6-1	-	CASSERRVSQETQYF	TGTGCCAGCAGTGAACGGAGAGTCTCGCAAGAGACCCAGTACTTC
TRBJ2-6	TRBD2	TRBV10-3	-	CAIRARGGAGANVLTF	TGTGCCATCCGTGCGCGGGGGGGGGCTGGGGCCAACGTCCTGACTTTC
TRBJ1-1	-	TRBV14	-	CASSQEQFTEAFF	TGTGCCAGCAGCCAAGAACAGTTCACTGAAGCTTTCTTT
TRBJ1-1	-	TRBV21-1	-	CASSMHGGGGDEAFF	TGTGCCAGCAGCATGCATGGGGGTGGTGGAGATGAAGCTTTCTTT
TRBJ2-1	-	TRBV7-2	-	CASSLARIGVSNEQFF	TGTGCCAGCAGCTTAGCGCGCATAGGGGTGTCCAATGAGCAGTTCTTC
TRBJ1-2	-	TRBV29-1	-	CSVDLLGYGYTF	TGCAGCGTTGACCTTCTTGGGTATGGCTACACCTTC
TRBJ2-7	TRBD1	TRBV11-2	-	CASSWDRLDEQYF	TGTGCCAGCAGCTGGGACAGGTTGGACGAGCAGTACTTC
TRBJ1-5	-	TRBV30	-	CAWSAGLGNQPQHF	TGTGCCTGGAGCGCAGGGTTAGGCAATCAGCCCCAGCATTTT
TRBJ1-4	-	TRBV6-1	-	CASSEVYRVEEKLFF	TGTGCCAGCAGTGAAGTGTACAGGGTTGAGGAAAAACTGTTTTTT
TRBJ2-1	-	TRBV7-9	-	CASGGGSGSAYNEQFF	TGTGCCAGCGGGGGTGGGAGTGGGTCTGCCTACAATGAGCAGTTCTTC
TRBJ1-1	-	TRBV6-1	-	CASSLGWGNTEAFF	TGTGCCAGCAGCTTGGGGTGGGGGAACACTGAAGCTTTCTTT
TRBJ1-2	-	TRBV11-3	-	CASSLLPKEVGLGGYTF	TGTGCCAGCAGCTTACTCCCCAAAGAGGTCGGTCTCGGAGGCTACACCTTC
TRBJ1-2	TRBD1	TRBV11-2	-	CASSLGQGANYKDGYTF	TGTGCCAGCAGCTTAGGACAGGGCGCCAACTATAAGGATGGCTACACCTTC
TRBJ1-5	TRBD1	TRBV2	once	CASSDKATGPNQPQHF	TGTGCCAGCAGCGATAAAGCGACAGGGCCCAATCAGCCCCAGCATTTT
TRBJ2-2	-	TRBV19	-	CASTFLGSRGRNTGELFF	TGTGCCAGTACCTTTCTAGGATCGCGGGGCCGAAACACCGGGGAGCTGTTTTTT
TRBJ2-2	TRBD2	TRBV19	-	CASSIDWGLANTGELFF	TGTGCCAGTAGTATAGACTGGGGACTAGCGAACACCGGGGAGCTGTTTTTT
TRBJ2-1	-	TRBV30	-	CAWSVGTSSYNEQFF	TGTGCCTGGAGTGTCGGAACCAGCTCCTACAATGAGCAGTTCTTC
TRBJ2-1	-	TRBV9	-	CASSVGAGNEQFF	TGTGCCAGCAGCGTAGGCGCCGGGAATGAGCAGTTCTTC
TRBJ2-7	-	TRBV4-2	few	CASSPGEVGEGGEQYF	TGTGCCAGCAGCCCCGGCGAGGTCGGAGAGGGCGGCGAGCAGTACTTC
TRBJ2-1	TRBD2	TRBV6-1	-	CASSAQGAGYNEQFF	TGTGCCAGCAGTGCCCAGGGAGCGGGGTACAATGAGCAGTTCTTC
TRBJ1-2	TRBD1	TRBV25-1	-	CASSLPGTGVGYGYTF	TGTGCCAGCAGCCTTCCCGGGACAGGGGTTGGCTATGGCTACACCTTC
TRBJ2-3	-	TRBV2	once	CASSEVSTSTDTQYF	TGTGCCAGCAGTGAAGTTTCTACTAGCACAGATACGCAGTATTTT
TRBJ2-7	TRBD1	TRBV15	few	CATSRGDREGEQYF	TGTGCCACCAGCAGAGGGGACAGGGAAGGGGAGCAGTACTTC
TRBJ1-2	-	TRBV28	few	CASSPPGRPGYTF	TGTGCCAGCAGTCCCCCGGGTAGGCCCGGCTACACCTTC
TRBJ2-1	-	TRBV10-2	-	CASYSGFWSNEQFF	TGCGCCAGCTATAGCGGCTTTTGGAGTAATGAGCAGTTCTTC
TRBJ2-3	-	TRBV12-5	-	CASGLSHSTDTQYF	TGTGCTAGTGGTCTGTCCCATAGCACAGATACGCAGTATTTT
TRBJ1-5	-	TRBV30	few	CAWSDTGLPYSNQPQHF	TGTGCCTGGAGTGATACAGGGTTACCTTATAGCAATCAGCCCCAGCATTTT
TRBJ2-7	-	TRBV10-3	-	CAISEGVGIYEQYF	TGTGCCATCAGTGAAGGCGTAGGCATCTACGAGCAGTACTTC
TRBJ2-1	TRBD1	TRBV7-6	few	CASSTPGQGMNEQFF	TGTGCCAGCAGCACACCGGGACAGGGGATGAATGAGCAGTTCTTC
TRBJ2-5	-	TRBV18	-	CASSPPTLKETQYF	TGTGCCAGCTCACCACCGACTTTAAAAGAGACCCAGTACTTC
TRBJ1-4	-	TRBV6-5	once	CASSYSAFATNEKLFF	TGTGCCAGCAGTTACTCTGCTTTTGCAACTAATGAAAAACTGTTTTTT
TRBJ1-3	TRBD1	TRBV29-1	-	CSVEDWTGSGNTIYF	TGCAGCGTTGAGGATTGGACAGGGAGTGGAAACACCATATATTTT
TRBJ2-7	-	TRBV6-5	-	CASSTGRPPYEQYF	TGTGCCAGCAGTACGGGAAGACCACCCTACGAGCAGTACTTC
TRBJ2-5	-	TRBV13	few	CASSLRTFQETQYF	TGTGCCAGCAGCTTAAGGACGTTCCAAGAGACCCAGTACTTC
TRBJ1-1	-	TRBV15	once	CATSSTRQGNTEAFF	TGTGCCACCAGCTCCACGCGGCAGGGGAACACTGAAGCTTTCTTT
TRBJ2-6	-	TRBV2	-	CASSPTGANVLTF	TGTGCCAGCAGCCCCACTGGGGCCAACGTCCTGACTTTC
TRBJ2-1	TRBD2	TRBV2	few	CASSERTSGINEQFF	TGTGCCAGCAGTGAACGGACTAGCGGGATAAATGAGCAGTTCTTC
TRBJ1-1	TRBD1	TRBV6-1	-	CASSVYRGAPEAFF	TGTGCCAGCAGTGTATACAGGGGCGCGCCTGAAGCTTTCTTT
TRBJ2-7	-	TRBV6-1	-	CASSDMEGSQHEQYF	TGTGCCAGCAGTGATATGGAGGGCTCCCAACACGAGCAGTACTTC
TRBJ2-3	-	TRBV18	-	CASSPSPDTQYF	TGTGCCAGCTCACCAAGCCCAGATACGCAGTATTTT
TRBJ1-2	-	TRBV19	many	CASSVTGYGYTF	TGTGCCAGTAGTGTAACAGGATATGGCTACACCTTC
TRBJ1-1	-	TRBV19	-	CASSIMWDSSTEAFF	TGTGCCAGTAGTATTATGTGGGACTCGAGCACTGAAGCTTTCTTT
TRBJ1-2	TRBD1	TRBV6-1	-	CASSDWGQGSSGGYTF	TGTGCCAGCAGTGATTGGGGACAGGGTTCATCCGGTGGCTACACCTTC